Presented here are 13 T cell receptor beta chains from one specimen sequenced in a study of blood T cell repertoires in COVID-19. Assay used: immunoSEQ multiplex PCR; TCRdb lists only in-frame clones, some missing. The data show under 130,000 clones, approximately 90% seen once. The specimen sequenced was peripheral blood. The receptors originated from a woman aged 80 or over with acute or convalescent COVID-19.

This clone was observed a few times. V is TRBV19 and J is TRBJ2-7; 9 bases line up with TRBD2. The CDR3 totals 15 residues. The germline V gene encodes CDR1 LNHDA and CDR2 SQIVND (reference sequence). V lost 5 bases, J lost 0 bases, and 5 bases stayed unmatched. Here the CDR3 DNA reads TGTGCCAGTAGTCCACCGGGACTAGCCTCCTACGAGCAGTACTTC. It codes for CASSPPGLASYEQYF.

This clone was recorded only once. This chain connects TRBV12-3 or TRBV12-4 to TRBJ2-7; D is uncertain. The V and J ends lost 4 bases and 2 bases respectively, with 3 bases between them. The CDR3 contains 11 residues. CDR3 DNA: TGTGCCAGCAGTTCCGCCTACGAGCAGTACTTC. Its protein product is CASSSAYEQYF.

Here the CDR3 DNA reads TGTGCCAGCAGCTTTTTTCCGACAGGGAACTCCTACGAGCAGTACTTC. The encoded protein is CASSFFPTGNSYEQYF. The rearrangement uses TRBV7-2 and TRBJ2-7; TRBD1 agrees at 7 bases. Trimming at V came to 3 bases and at J to 0 bases, leaving 8 bases not matched to a gene. This CDR3 has 16 amino acids. From germline, CDR1 is SGHTA and CDR2 FQGNSA.

The genes are TRBV30 and TRBJ1-4; D call uncertain. Germline V gene sequence: CDR1 GTSNPN, CDR2 SVGIG (reference sequence). Trimming removed 3 bases at V and 4 bases at J, with 9 bases between. CDR3 length equals 13 residues. CDR3 DNA: TGTGCCTGGAGAGATAGCCTTAATGAAAAACTGTTTTTT. Residues: CAWRDSLNEKLFF.

The V and J genes are TRBV10-1 and TRBJ2-3; 10 nucleotides match TRBD1. Germline-derived CDR1 and CDR2 are WNHNN and SYGVQD (reference sequence). This CDR3 has 17 residues. The junction had 8 bases not matched to a gene; V was cut back by 3 bases and J by 2 bases. In DNA form, the CDR3 reads TGCGCCAGCAGTGATCCGGGACAGGGGCTAAACACAGATACGCAGTATTTT. Translating it yields CASSDPGQGLNTDTQYF.

J is TRBJ2-4 and V is TRBV7-2; D perhaps matches TRBD1 (8 bases). Germline V CDR1 and CDR2: SGHTA, FQGNSA. The V end was cut by 5 bases, the J end by 6 bases, with 17 bases between. The CDR3 contains 15 residues. For the CDR3, the DNA is TGTGCCAGCAGCAAAAGCGGGGACAGGCTAAACATTCAGTACTTC. Translating gives CASSKSGDRLNIQYF.

The chain uses TRBV3-1 (or the pseudogene TRBV3-2) and TRBJ1-1; D may be TRBD1 (5 bases). The V end lost 2 bases, the J end lost 4 bases, and 11 bases lay between the germline ends. The CDR3 is 14 residues long. The germline V gene encodes CDR1 LGHDT and CDR2 YNNKEL (reference sequence). Here the CDR3 reads CASSQYGGSTEAFF. The CDR3 nucleotides read TGTGCCAGCAGCCAATACGGGGGGAGCACTGAAGCTTTCTTT.

The V and J genes are TRBV28 and TRBJ1-4; unclear D gene. This CDR3 has 16 amino acids. V was pared by 8 bases and J by 1 base, with 17 bases between. The germline gives CDR1 MDHEN, CDR2 SYDVKM. CDR3 region: CASLGEAGLTNEKLFF. The DNA of the CDR3 is TGTGCCAGCCTCGGGGAGGCTGGGTTAACTAATGAAAAACTGTTTTTT.

The CDR3 sequence is CASSSGWRGTDTQYF. The CDR3, as DNA: TGTGCCAGCAGTTCGGGCTGGCGGGGCACAGATACGCAGTATTTT. J is TRBJ2-3 and V is TRBV5-8, with a possible D match to TRBD2 (5 bases). The CDR3 has 15 amino acids. V was clipped by 5 bases and J by 1 base, with 14 bases between them. Looked up from germline, CDR1 is SGHTS and CDR2 is YDEGEE.

The chain has TRBV9 and TRBJ2-2; 7 nucleotides line up with TRBD1. The CDR3 has 15 amino acids. From germline, CDR1 is SGDLS and CDR2 YYNGEE. The junction had 6 bases not matched to a gene; V was cut back by 3 bases and J by 4 bases. The CDR3 loop reads CASSASTGTTGELFF. For the CDR3, the DNA is TGTGCCAGCAGCGCCTCGACAGGGACCACCGGGGAGCTGTTTTTT.

The chain uses TRBV7-2 and TRBJ1-5, with 7 positions matching TRBD1. Germline V lookup: CDR1 SGHTA, CDR2 FQGNSA. There are 18 residues in the CDR3. J lost 1 base, V lost 5 bases, and 14 bases had no gene match. The CDR3 here is CASSPSQGGLRSNQPQHF. Here the CDR3 DNA reads TGTGCCAGCAGCCCCAGTCAGGGGGGACTTCGAAGCAATCAGCCCCAGCATTTT.

The gene calls are TRBV19 and TRBJ1-6; D unclear. This CDR3 has 14 residues. CDR1 LNHDA and CDR2 SQIVND come from the germline V gene (reference sequence). The V gene lost 1 base and the J gene lost 5 bases, with 6 bases spanning the gap. This CDR3 is CASSIASHNSPLHF. The DNA of the CDR3 is TGTGCCAGTAGTATAGCCAGTCATAATTCACCCCTCCACTTT.

This sequence joins TRBV2 and TRBJ2-5; 8 nucleotides agree with TRBD1. V lost 7 bases to trimming and J lost 5 bases; unmatched junction nucleotides: 6. The germline gives CDR1 SNHLY, CDR2 FYNNEI. CDR3 length equals 13 residues. DNA of the CDR3: TGTGCCAGCAAGACAGGGGTTTGGGAGACCCAGTACTTC. Protein product: CASKTGVWETQYF. The whole variable domain, remainder taken from reference TRBV2 and TRBJ2-5, is EPEVTQTPSHQVTQMGQEVILRCVPISNHLYFYWYRQILGQKVEFLVSFYNNEISEKSEIFDDQFSVERPDGSNFTLKIRSTKLEDSAMYFCASKTGVWETQYFGPGTRLLVL.